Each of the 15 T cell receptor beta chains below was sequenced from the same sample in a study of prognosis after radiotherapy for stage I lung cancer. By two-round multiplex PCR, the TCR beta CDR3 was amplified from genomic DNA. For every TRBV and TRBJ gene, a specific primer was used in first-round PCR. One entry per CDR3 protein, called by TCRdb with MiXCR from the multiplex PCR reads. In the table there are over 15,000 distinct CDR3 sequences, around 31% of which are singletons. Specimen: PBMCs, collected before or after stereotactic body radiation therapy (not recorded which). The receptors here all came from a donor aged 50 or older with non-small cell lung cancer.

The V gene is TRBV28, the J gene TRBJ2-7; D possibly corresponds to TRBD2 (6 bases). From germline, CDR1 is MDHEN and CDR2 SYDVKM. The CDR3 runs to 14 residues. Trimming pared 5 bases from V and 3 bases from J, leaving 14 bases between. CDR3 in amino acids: CASSGGTGLYEQYF. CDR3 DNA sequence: TGTGCCAGCAGTGGGGGGACCGGGCTCTACGAGCAGTACTTC.

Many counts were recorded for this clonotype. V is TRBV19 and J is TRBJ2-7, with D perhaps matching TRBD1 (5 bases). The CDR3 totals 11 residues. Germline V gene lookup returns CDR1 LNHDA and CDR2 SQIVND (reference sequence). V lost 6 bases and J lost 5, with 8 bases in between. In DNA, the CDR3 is TGTGCCAGTAGGGCAGGGCACGAGCAGTACTTC. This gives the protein CASRAGHEQYF.

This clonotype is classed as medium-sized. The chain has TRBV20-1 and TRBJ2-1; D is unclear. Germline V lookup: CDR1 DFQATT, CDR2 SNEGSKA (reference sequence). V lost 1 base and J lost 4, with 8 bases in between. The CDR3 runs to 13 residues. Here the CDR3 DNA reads TGCAGTGCTAGAGTCTCGCCTTACAATGAGCAGTTCTTC. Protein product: CSARVSPYNEQFF.

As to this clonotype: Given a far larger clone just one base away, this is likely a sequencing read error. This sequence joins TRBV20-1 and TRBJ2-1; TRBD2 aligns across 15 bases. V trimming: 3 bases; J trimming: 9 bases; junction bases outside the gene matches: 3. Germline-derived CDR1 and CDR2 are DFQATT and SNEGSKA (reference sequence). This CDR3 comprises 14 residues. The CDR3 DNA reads TGCAGTGCTAGTTCGGGACTAGCGGGAGGTGAGCAGTTCTTC. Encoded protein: CSASSGLAGGEQFF.

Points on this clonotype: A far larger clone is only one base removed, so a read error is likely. DNA for the CDR3: TGTGCCAGCAGATCTTGTGGGACAGGGGGCTTAGATGAGCAGTTCTTC. Its protein is CASRSCGTGGLDEQFF. The V and J genes are TRBV6-4 and TRBJ2-1; 12 positions match TRBD1. Trimming removed 6 bases from V and 8 bases from J; junction bases left unmatched: 11. The CDR3 runs 16 residues. Germline V lookup: CDR1 MRHNA, CDR2 SNTAGT.

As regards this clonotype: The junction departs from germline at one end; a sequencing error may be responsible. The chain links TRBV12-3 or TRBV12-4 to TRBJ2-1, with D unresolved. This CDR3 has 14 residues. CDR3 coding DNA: TGTGCCAGCCGTTTTGGTAGTTCTTACAATGAGCAGTTGTTC. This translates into CASRFGSSYNEQLF.

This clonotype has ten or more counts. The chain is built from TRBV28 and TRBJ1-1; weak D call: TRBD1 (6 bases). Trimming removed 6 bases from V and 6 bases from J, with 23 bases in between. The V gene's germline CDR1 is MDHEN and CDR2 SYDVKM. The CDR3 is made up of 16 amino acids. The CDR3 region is CASRGGGGSFASEAFF. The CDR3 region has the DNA TGTGCCAGCAGAGGCGGGGGCGGATCGTTTGCATCTGAAGCTTTCTTT.

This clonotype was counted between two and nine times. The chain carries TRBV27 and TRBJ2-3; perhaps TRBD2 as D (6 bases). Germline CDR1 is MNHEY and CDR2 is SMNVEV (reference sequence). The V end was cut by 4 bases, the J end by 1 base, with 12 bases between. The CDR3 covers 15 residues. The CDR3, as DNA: TGTGCCAGCAGTTCGAGACTAGGAGGCACAGATACGCAGTATTTT. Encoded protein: CASSSRLGGTDTQYF.

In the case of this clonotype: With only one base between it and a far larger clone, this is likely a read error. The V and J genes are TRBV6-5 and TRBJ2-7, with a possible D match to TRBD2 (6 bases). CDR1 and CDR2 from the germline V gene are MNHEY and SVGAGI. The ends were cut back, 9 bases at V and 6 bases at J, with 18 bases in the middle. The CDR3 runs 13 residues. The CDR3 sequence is CASLTIGRLEQYF. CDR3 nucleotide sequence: TGTGCCAGTTTGACTATCGGGAGACTCGAGCAGTACTTC.

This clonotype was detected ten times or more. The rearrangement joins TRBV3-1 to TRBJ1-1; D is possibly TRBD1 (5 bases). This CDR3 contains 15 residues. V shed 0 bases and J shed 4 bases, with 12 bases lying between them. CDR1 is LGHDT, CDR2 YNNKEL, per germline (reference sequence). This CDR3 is CASSQEGVLGTEAFF. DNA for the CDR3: TGTGCCAGCAGCCAAGAAGGGGTTTTGGGCACTGAAGCTTTCTTT. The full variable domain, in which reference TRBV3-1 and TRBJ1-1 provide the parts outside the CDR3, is DTAVSQTPKYLVTQMGNDKSIKCEQNLGHDTMYWYKQDSKKFLKIMFSYNNKELIINETVPNRFSPKSPDKAHLNLHINSLELGDSAVYFCASSQEGVLGTEAFFGQGTRLTVV.

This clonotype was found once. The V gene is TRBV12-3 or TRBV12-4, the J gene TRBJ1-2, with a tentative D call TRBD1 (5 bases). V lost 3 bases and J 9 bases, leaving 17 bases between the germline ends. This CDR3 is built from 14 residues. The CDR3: CASSFDRLGDCYTF. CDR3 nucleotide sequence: TGTGCCAGCAGTTTCGACAGACTCGGAGATTGCTACACCTTC.

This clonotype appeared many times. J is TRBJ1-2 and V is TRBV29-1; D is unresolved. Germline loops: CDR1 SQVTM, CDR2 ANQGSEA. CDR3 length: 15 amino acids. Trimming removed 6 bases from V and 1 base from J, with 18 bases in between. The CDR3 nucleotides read TGCAGCGTAGTCCCACCATCCGGGGTTAACTATGGCTACACCTTC. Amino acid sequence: CSVVPPSGVNYGYTF.

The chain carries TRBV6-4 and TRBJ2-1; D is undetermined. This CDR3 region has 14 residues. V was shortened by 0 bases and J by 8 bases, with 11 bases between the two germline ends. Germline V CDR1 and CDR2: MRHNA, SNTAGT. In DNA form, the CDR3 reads TGTGCCAGCAGTGACTCTACCAGCAGCTATGAGCAGTTCTTC. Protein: CASSDSTSSYEQFF.

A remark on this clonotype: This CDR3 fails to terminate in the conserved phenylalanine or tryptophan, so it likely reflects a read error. The CDR3, as DNA: TGTGCCAGCAGCGGACACTCTGGAATCACCATATATCTT. Protein sequence: CASSGHSGITIYL. The chain employs TRBV6-1 and TRBJ1-3; D perhaps matches TRBD1 (5 bases). The CDR3 runs 13 residues. The V gene's germline CDR1 is MNHNS and CDR2 SASEGT.

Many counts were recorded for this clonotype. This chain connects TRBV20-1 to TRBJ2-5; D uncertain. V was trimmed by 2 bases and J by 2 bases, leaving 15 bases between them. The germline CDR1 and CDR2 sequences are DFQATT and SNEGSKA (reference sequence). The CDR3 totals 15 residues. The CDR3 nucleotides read TGCAGTGCTAGAAGCCTCTTTACAAGACAAGAGACCCAGTACTTC. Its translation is CSARSLFTRQETQYF.